The entry below describes one T cell receptor (beta chain). The antigen remains unidentified. Generated by immunoSEQ multiplex PCR, the TCRdb table keeps only in-frame clones and is missing some. Of approximately 43,000 clones detected, 85% appear once; the ten largest clones hold roughly 2.5%. The sample is drawn from a study of OX40 agonist ivuxolimab in advanced cancers. Study-wide points: Low normalized T-cell clonal expansion also characterized some of the nonresponders.

V gave up 1 base and J gave up 4 bases, with 16 bases separating them. Looked up from germline, CDR1 is LNHNV and CDR2 is YYDKDF (reference sequence). The CDR3 is 16 residues long. This chain uses TRBV15 with TRBJ1-2, with a tentative D call TRBD1 (6 bases). The sequence was obtained from an adult with an advanced solid tumor such as melanoma, head and neck, liver or kidney cancer. Material: CD4+ or CD8+ T cells sorted from blood, obtained in a trial of the OX40 agonist ivuxolimab. CDR3 sequence (DNA): TGTGCCACCAGCAGAGGGGAGGCGGGGGCGGGCTATGGCTACACCTTC. This sequence encodes CATSRGEAGAGYGYTF.